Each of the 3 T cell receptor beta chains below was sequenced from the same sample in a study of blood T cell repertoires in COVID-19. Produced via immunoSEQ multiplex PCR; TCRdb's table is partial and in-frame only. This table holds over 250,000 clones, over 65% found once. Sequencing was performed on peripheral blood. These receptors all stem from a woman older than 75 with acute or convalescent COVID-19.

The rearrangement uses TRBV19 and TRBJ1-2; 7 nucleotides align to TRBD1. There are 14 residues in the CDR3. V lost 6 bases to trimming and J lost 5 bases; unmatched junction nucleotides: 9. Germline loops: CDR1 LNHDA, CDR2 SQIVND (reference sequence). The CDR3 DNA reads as TGTGCCAGTAGAGCACGCGGGACAGAATATGGCTACACCTTC. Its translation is CASRARGTEYGYTF.

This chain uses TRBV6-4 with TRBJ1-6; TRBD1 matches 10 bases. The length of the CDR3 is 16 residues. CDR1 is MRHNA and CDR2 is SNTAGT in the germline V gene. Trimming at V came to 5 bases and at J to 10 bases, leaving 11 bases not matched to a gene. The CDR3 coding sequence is TGTGCCAGCAGTTTATCCCCGCCGGGACAGGGGTCACCCCTCCACTTT. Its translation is CASSLSPPGQGSPLHF.

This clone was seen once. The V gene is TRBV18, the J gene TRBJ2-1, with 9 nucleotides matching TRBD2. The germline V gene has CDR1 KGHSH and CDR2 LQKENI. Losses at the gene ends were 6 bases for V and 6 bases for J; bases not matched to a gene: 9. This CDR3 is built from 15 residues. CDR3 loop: CASSQGLAGFNEQFF. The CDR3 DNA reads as TGTGCCAGCTCCCAGGGCCTAGCGGGATTCAATGAGCAGTTCTTC.